This T cell receptor beta chain emerged from a study of blood T cell repertoires in COVID-19. Overall study context: Specimens from acute and convalescent COVID-19 originated in the United States, Italy and Spain. The analysed material was cDNA or gDNA that came from T cells, B-cell-depleted T cells, or PBMCs.

In the original analysis: For nucleated cells, counts were estimated from reference gene primer amplification. Clones were sequenced by immunoSEQ multiplex PCR, and TCRdb holds only the in-frame ones, with some missing. V and J calls and clone size follow that table, whereas D and trimming were derived from the DNA. The sample holds about 78,000 clones, 90% seen once. Germline trimming cut 0 bases from V and 4 bases from J; bases unmatched to any gene: 5. Germline values: CDR1 MGHRA, CDR2 YSYEKL. CDR3 length: 15 amino acids. The sequenced sample consisted of peripheral blood. V usage is TRBV4-1 and J usage is TRBJ2-7; 8 bases are a match to TRBD1. The source of this sequence is a woman aged 80 or over with active or convalescent COVID-19. The chain's CDR3 is CASSQDQGARYEQYF. The CDR3 coding sequence is TGCGCCAGCAGCCAAGATCAGGGGGCGCGATACGAGCAGTACTTC.